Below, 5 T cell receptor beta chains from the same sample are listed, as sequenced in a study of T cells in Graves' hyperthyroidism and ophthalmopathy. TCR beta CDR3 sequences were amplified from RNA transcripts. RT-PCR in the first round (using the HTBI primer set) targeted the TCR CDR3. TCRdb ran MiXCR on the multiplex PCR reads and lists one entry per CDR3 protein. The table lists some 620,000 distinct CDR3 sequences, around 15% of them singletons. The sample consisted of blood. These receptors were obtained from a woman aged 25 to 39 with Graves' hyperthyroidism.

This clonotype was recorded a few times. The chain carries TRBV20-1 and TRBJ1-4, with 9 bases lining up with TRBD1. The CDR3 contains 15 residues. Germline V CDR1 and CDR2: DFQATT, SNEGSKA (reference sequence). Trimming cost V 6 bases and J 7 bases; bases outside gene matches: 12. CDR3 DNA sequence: TGCAGTGCCACCTCCGGCGGGACAGGGACTGAAAAACTGTTTTTT. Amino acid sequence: CSATSGGTGTEKLFF.

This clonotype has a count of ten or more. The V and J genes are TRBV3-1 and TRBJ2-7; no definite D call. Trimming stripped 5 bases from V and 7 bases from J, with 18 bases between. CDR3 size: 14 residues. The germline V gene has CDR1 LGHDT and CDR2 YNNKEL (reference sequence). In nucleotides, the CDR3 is TGTGCCAGCAGCTACGGCCCACGTCCCAGGGAGCAGTACTTC. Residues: CASSYGPRPREQYF.

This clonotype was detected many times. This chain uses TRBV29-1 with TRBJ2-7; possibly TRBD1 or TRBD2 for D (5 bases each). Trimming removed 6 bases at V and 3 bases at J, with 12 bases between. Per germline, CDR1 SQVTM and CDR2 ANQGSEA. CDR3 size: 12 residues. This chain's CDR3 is CSVVGPNYEQYF. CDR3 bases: TGCAGCGTGGTGGGACCGAACTACGAGCAGTACTTC.

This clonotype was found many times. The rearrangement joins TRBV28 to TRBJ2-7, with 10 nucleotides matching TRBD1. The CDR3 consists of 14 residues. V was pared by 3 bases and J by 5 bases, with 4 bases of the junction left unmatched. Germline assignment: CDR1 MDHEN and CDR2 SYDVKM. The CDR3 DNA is TGTGCCAGCAGTTTGGACAGGGGGACGGACGAGCAGTACTTC. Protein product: CASSLDRGTDEQYF.

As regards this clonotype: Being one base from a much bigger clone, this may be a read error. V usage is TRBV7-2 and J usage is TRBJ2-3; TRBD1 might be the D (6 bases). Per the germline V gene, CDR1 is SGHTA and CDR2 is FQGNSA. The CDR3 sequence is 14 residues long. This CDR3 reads CASSEGFRTDSQYF. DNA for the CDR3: TGTGCCAGCAGCGAAGGGTTCCGGACAGATTCGCAGTATTTT.